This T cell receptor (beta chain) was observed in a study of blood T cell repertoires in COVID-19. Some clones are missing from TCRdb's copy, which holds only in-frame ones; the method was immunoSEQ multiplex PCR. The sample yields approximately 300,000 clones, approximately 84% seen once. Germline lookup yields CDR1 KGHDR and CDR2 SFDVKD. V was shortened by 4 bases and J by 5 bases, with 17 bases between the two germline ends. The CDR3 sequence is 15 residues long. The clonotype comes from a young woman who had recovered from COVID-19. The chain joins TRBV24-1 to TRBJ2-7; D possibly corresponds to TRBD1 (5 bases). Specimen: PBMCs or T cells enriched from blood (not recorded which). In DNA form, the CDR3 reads TGTGCCACCAGTGACCCCAGTAGGGGTCAGCACGAGCAGTACTTC. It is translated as CATSDPSRGQHEQYF.